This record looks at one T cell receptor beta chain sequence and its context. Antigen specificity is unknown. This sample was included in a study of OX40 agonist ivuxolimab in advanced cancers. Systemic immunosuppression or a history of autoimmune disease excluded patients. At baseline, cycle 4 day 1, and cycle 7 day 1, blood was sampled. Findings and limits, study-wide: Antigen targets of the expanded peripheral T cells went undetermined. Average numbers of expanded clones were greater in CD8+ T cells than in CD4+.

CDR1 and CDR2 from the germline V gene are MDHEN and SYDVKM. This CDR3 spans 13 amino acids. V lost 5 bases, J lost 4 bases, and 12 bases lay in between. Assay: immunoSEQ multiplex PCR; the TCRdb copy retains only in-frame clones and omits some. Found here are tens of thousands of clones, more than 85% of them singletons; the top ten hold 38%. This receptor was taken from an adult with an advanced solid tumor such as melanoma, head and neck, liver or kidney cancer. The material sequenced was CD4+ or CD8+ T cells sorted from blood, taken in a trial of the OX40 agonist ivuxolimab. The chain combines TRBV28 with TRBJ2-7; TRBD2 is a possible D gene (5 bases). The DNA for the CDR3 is TGTGCCAGCAGTAGCCACGAGGGATACGAGCAGTACTTC. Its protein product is CASSSHEGYEQYF.